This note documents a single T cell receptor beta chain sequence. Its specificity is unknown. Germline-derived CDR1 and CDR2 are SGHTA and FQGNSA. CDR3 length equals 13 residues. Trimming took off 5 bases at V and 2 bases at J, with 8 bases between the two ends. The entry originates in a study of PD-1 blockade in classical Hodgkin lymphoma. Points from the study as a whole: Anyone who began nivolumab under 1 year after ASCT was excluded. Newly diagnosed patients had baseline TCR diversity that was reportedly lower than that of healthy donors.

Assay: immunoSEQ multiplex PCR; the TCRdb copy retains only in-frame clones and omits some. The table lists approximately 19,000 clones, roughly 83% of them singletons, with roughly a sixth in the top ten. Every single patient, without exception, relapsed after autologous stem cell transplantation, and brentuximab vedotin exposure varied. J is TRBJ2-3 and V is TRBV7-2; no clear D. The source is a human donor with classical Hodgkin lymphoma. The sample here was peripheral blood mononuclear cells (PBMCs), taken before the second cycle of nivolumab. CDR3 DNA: TGTGCCAGCAGCCTAGGCCCCACAGATACGCAGTATTTT. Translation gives CASSLGPTDTQYF.